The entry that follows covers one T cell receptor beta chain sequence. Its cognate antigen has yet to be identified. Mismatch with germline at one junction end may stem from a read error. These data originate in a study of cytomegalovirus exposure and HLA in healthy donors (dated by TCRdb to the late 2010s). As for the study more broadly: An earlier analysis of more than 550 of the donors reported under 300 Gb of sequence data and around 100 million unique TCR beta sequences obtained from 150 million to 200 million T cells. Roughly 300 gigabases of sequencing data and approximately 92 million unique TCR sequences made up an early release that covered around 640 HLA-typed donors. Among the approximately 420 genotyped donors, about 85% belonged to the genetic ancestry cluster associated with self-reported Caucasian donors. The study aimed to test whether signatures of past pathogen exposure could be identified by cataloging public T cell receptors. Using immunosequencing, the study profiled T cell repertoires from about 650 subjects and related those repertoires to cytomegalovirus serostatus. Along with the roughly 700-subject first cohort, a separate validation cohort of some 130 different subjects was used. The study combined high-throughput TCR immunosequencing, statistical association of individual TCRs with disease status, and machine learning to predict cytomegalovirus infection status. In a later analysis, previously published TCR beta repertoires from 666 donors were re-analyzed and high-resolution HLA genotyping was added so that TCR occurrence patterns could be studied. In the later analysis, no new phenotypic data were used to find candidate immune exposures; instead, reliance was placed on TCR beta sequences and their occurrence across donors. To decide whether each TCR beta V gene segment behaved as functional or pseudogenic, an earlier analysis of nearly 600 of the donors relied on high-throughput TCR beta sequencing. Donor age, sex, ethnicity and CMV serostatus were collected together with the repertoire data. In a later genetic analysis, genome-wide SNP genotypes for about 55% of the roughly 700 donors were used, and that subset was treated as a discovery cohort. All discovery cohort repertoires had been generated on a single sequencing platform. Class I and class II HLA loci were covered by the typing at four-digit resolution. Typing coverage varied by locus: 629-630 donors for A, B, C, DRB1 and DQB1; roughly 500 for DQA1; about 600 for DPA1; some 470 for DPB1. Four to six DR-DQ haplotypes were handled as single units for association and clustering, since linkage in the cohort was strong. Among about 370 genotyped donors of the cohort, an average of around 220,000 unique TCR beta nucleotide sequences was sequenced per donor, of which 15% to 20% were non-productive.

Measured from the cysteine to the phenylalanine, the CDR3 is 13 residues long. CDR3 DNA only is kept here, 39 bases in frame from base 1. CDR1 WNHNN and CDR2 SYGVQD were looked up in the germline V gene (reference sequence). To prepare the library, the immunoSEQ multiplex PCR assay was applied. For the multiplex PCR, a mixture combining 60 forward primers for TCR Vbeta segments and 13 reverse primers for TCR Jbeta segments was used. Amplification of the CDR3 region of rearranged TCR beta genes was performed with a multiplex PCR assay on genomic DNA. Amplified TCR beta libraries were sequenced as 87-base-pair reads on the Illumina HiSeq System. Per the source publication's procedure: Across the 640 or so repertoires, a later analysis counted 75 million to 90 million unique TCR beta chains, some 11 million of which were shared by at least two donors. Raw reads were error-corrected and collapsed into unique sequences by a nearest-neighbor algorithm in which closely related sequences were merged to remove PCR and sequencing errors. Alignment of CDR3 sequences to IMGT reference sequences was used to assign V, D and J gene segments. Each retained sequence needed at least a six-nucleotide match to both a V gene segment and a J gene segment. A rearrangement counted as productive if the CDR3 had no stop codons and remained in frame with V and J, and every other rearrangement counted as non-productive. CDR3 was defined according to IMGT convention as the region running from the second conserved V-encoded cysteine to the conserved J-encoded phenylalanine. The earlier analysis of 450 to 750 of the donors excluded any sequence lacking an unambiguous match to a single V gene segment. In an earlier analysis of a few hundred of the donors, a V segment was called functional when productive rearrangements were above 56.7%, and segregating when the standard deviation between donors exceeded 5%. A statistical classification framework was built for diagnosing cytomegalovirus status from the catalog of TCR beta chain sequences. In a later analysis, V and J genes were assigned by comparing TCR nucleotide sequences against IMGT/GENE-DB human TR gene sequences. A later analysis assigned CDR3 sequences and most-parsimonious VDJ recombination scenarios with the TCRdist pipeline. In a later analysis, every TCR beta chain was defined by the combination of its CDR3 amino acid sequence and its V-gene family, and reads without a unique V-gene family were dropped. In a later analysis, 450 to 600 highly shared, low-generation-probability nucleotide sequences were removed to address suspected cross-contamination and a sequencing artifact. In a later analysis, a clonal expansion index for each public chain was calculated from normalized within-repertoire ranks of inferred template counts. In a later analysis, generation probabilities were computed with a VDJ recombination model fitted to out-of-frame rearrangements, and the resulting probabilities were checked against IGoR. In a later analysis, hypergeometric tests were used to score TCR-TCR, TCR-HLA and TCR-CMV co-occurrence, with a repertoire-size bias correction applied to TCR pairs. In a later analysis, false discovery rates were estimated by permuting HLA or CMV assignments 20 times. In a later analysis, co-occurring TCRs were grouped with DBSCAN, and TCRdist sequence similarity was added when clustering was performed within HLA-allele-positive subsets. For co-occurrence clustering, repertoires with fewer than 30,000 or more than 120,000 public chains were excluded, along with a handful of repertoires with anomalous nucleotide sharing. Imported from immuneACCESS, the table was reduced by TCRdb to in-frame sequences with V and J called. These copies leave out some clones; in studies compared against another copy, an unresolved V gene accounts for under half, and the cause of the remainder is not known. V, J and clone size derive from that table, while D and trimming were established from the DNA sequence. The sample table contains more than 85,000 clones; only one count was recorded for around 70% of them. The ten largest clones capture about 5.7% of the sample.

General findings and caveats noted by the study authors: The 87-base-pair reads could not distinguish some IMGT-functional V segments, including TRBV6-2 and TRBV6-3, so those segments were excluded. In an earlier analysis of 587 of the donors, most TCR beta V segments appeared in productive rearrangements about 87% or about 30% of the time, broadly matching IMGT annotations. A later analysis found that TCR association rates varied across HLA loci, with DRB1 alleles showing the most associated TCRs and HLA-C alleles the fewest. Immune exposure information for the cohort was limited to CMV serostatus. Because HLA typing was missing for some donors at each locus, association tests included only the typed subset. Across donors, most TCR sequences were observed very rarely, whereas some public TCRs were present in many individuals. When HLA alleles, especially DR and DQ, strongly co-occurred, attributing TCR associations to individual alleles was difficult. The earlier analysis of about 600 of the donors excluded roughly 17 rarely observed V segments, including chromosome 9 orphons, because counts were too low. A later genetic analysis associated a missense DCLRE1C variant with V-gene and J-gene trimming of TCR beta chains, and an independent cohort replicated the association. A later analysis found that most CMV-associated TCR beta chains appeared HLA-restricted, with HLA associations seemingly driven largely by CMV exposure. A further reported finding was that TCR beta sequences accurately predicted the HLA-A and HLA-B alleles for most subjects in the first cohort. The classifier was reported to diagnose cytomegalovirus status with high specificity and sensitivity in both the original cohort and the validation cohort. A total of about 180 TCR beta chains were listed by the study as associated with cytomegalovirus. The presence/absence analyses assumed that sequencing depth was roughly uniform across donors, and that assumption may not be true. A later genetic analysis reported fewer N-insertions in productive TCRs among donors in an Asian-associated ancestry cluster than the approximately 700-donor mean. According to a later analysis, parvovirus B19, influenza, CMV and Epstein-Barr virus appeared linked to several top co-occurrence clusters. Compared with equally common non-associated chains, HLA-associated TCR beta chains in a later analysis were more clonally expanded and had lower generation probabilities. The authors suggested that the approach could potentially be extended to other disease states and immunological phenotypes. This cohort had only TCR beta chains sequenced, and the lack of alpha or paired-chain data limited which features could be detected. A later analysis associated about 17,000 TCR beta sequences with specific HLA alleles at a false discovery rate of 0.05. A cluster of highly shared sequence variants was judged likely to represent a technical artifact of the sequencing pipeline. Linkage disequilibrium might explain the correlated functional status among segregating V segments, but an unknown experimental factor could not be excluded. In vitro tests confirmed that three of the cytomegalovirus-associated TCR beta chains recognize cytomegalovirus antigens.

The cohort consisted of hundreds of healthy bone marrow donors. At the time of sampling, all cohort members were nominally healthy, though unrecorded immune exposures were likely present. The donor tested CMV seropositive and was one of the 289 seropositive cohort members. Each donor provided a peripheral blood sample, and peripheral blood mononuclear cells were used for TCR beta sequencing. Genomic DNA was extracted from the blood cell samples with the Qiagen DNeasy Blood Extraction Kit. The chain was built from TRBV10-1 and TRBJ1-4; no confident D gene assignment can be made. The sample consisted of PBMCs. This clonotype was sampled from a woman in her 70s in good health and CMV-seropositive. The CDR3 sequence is CASRGQPTKNLFF. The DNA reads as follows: TGCGCCAGCAGGGGCCAGCCCACGAAAAATCTGTTTTTT.